The rows below give T cell receptor beta chains drawn from one sample of a study of T-cell memory formation after mild COVID-19. TCRdb processed the 5' RACE reads anew with MiXCR; each CDR3 protein has one entry. The sample holds 550,000 to 650,000 distinct CDR3 sequences, 17% seen once. Input material: PBMCs or a T cell subset sorted from them (not recorded which). Receptors were obtained from an adult woman who had mild COVID-19 (a few samples of this study predate the infection). Cell type and time point are not known. Each CDR3 is given with its conserved first and last residue. D genes are given only for firm matches. Not all rows give a size; the values are once, few, many and, for expanded clones, a class.

D | J | size | V | DNA | CDR3
. | TRBJ1-2 | . | TRBV5-5 | TGTGCCAGCGCCGAAGGGGACTCTACGGACTATGGCTACACCTTC | CASAEGDSTDYGYTF
. | TRBJ2-7 | once | TRBV12-3/TRBV12-4 | TGTGCCAGCAGTCTATGGTCCCACGAGCAGTACTTC | CASSLWSHEQYF
. | TRBJ2-3 | . | TRBV7-2 | TGTGCCAGCAGCTTAAGGACTAAAGATACGCAGTATTTT | CASSLRTKDTQYF
. | TRBJ1-5 | . | TRBV27 | TGTGCCAGCAGTGCAGGGGCGGGAACTAGCAATCAGCCCCAGCATTTT | CASSAGAGTSNQPQHF
. | TRBJ1-6 | few | TRBV12-3/TRBV12-4 | TGTGCCAGCAGGCTCAATCTCGGCAGGGTCCCTTCACCCCTCCACTTT | CASRLNLGRVPSPLHF
. | TRBJ1-2 | few | TRBV3-1 | TGTGCCAGCAGCCAAGGACAGCCCTGCGTCTACACCTTC | CASSQGQPCVYTF
. | TRBJ2-5 | . | TRBV29-1 | TGCAGCGTTGAAGCCCCGGGACTCGGGTCAGCAAAAGAGACCCAGTACTTC | CSVEAPGLGSAKETQYF
. | TRBJ1-2 | . | TRBV16 | TGTGCCAGCAGCCAACAGGGTGAGGGTGGCTACACCTTC | CASSQQGEGGYTF
. | TRBJ2-5 | few | TRBV7-8 | TGTGCCAGCAGCGCGCGACGACTAGGAGAGACCCAGTACTTC | CASSARRLGETQYF
. | TRBJ1-1 | many | TRBV6-2/TRBV6-3 | TGTGCCAGCAGTTATACCGGTGGCACTGAAGCTTTCTTT | CASSYTGGTEAFF
TRBD1 | TRBJ2-7 | few | TRBV5-1 | TGCGCCAGCAGCTTGGACTTTGCCGGGACAGGGGGTACCTACGAGCAGTACTTC | CASSLDFAGTGGTYEQYF
. | TRBJ2-7 | . | TRBV20-1 | TGCAGTGCTAGATCACCCGGGACATTTATCTACGAGCAGTACTTC | CSARSPGTFIYEQYF
TRBD1 | TRBJ2-1 | few | TRBV6-5 | TGTGCCAGCAGTCCCCCGGGACAGGGCATCTATGAGCAGTTCTTC | CASSPPGQGIYEQFF
. | TRBJ2-5 | . | TRBV6-6 | TGTGCCAGCAGTTACCAGAGTAAAATCCAAGAGACCCAGTACTTC | CASSYQSKIQETQYF
TRBD1 | TRBJ2-1 | few | TRBV7-9 | TGTGCCAGCAGCCTCGGGACAGGGTATCCGAGCTCCTACAATGAGCAGTTCTTC | CASSLGTGYPSSYNEQFF
TRBD2 | TRBJ2-7 | . | TRBV6-2/TRBV6-3 | TGTGCCAGCATTCTGAGGGGTAGCGGGACCTACGAGCAGTACTTC | CASILRGSGTYEQYF
TRBD2 | TRBJ2-7 | . | TRBV27 | TGTGCCAGCAGCCTCCTTGCTGGGGGGGGCGAGCAGTACTTC | CASSLLAGGGEQYF
. | TRBJ2-5 | . | TRBV29-1 | TGCAGCGTAGGATCCGGGACGCGCCAAGAGACCCAGTACTTC | CSVGSGTRQETQYF
. | TRBJ1-2 | . | TRBV20-1 | TGCAGTGCTCCAGGGCCGGGGGGCTACACCTTC | CSAPGPGGYTF
TRBD2 | TRBJ2-5 | few | TRBV9 | TGTGCCAGCAGCGTAGGAACCTCACTAGCGGGTATAGAGACCCAGTACTTC | CASSVGTSLAGIETQYF
. | TRBJ2-1 | . | TRBV3-1 | TGTGCCAGCACCTGGCGCAATGAGCAGTTCTTC | CASTWRNEQFF
. | TRBJ2-2 | few | TRBV19 | TGTGCCAGTAGTATTGGCGGACAGAGGGCCGGGGAGCTGTTTTTT | CASSIGGQRAGELFF
. | TRBJ2-7 | many | TRBV3-1 | TGTGCCAGCAGCGTGGGAGGAGCCTACGAGCAGTACTTC | CASSVGGAYEQYF
TRBD1 | TRBJ1-4 | many | TRBV19 | TGTGCCAGTAGAACGACAGGGAATGAAAAACTGTTTTTT | CASRTTGNEKLFF
. | TRBJ2-7 | few | TRBV6-5 | TGTGCCAGCAGTTACTCGAAGGGGAGTAAGTACGAGCAGTACTTC | CASSYSKGSKYEQYF
. | TRBJ2-2 | . | TRBV30 | TGTGCCTGGAGTGGTGGTGCCGGGGAGCTGTTTTTT | CAWSGGAGELFF
. | TRBJ1-3 | few | TRBV7-9 | TGTGCCAGCAGCCGTGGGATGGCCCTTAGCTCTGGAAACACCATATATTTT | CASSRGMALSSGNTIYF
TRBD1 | TRBJ2-7 | . | TRBV5-1 | TGCGCCAGCAGCTCCGCCGGGACAGTAGGCTCCTACGAGCAGTACTTC | CASSSAGTVGSYEQYF
TRBD2 | TRBJ2-7 | many | TRBV5-5 | TGTGCCAGCAGCCACGGTGGAGGACTAGCGGGATACGAGCAGTACTTC | CASSHGGGLAGYEQYF
. | TRBJ1-2 | few | TRBV14 | TGTGCCAGCAGCCAAAGGGAGCACTATGGCTACACCTTC | CASSQREHYGYTF
TRBD2 | TRBJ2-1 | few | TRBV2 | TGTGCCAGCAGTGCCTCGAGAGCGGGAAGGAGGAATGAGCAGTTCTTC | CASSASRAGRRNEQFF
TRBD1 | TRBJ2-7 | . | TRBV29-1 | TGCAGCGTTGAAGAGGTAACCACGGACAGGGATTACGAGCAGTACTTC | CSVEEVTTDRDYEQYF
. | TRBJ2-5 | many | TRBV13 | TGTGCCAGCAGCTTAGGCATAGCGGAGGCAGGAGAGACCCAGTACTTC | CASSLGIAEAGETQYF
. | TRBJ1-5 | . | TRBV6-2/TRBV6-3 | TGTGCCAGCACATCCCCGGTCCTAGGGAGTCAGCCCCAGCATTTT | CASTSPVLGSQPQHF
TRBD2 | TRBJ2-1 | . | TRBV9 | TGTGCCAGCAGCCCGACTAGCGGGTTTTACAATGAGCAGTTCTTC | CASSPTSGFYNEQFF
TRBD2 | TRBJ2-1 | few | TRBV14 | TGTGCCAGCAGCCGGAAACCGGGACTAGCGGGAGATGAGCAGTTCTTC | CASSRKPGLAGDEQFF
TRBD2 | TRBJ2-7 | . | TRBV7-9 | TGTGCCACCGCGGAGCGGGACTACGAGCAGTACTTC | CATAERDYEQYF
. | TRBJ1-3 | many | TRBV7-8 | TGTGCCAGCAGCTTTCGGGACACGGTCTCTGGAAACACCATATATTTT | CASSFRDTVSGNTIYF
TRBD2 | TRBJ2-1 | . | TRBV3-1 | TGTGCCACGAGAGCTAGCGGGGAATACAATGAGCAGTTCTTC | CATRASGEYNEQFF
TRBD2 | TRBJ2-4 | few | TRBV6-5 | TGTGCCAGCAGTTACAGTAAGGTCGCTAGCGGGGTCGTAGCCAAAAACATTCAGTACTTC | CASSYSKVASGVVAKNIQYF
. | TRBJ1-1 | many | TRBV12-3/TRBV12-4 | TGTGCCAGCAGTCCGAACACTGAAGCTTTCTTT | CASSPNTEAFF
TRBD2 | TRBJ2-2 | many | TRBV7-9 | TGTGCCAGCAGCCCATTAGGGGAGCGGGAGTTGGAGCTGTTTTTT | CASSPLGERELELFF
. | TRBJ2-3 | . | TRBV7-2 | TGTGCCAGCAGCTCTTTTGGTACAGATACGCAGTATTTT | CASSSFGTDTQYF
TRBD2 | TRBJ2-1 | . | TRBV15 | TGTGCCATCGCGCGACTAGCGGGAGCGGAGGCCTACAATGAGCAGTTCTTC | CAIARLAGAEAYNEQFF
TRBD2 | TRBJ2-3 | few | TRBV5-1 | TGCGCCAGCAGCTGGACTAGCGACACAGATACGCAGTATTTT | CASSWTSDTDTQYF
TRBD1 | TRBJ1-1 | few | TRBV4-3 | TGCGCCAGCAGTCTGTTCCAGGGGGGGGCCACTGAAGCTTTCTTT | CASSLFQGGATEAFF
. | TRBJ1-2 | few | TRBV4-1 | TGCGCCAGCAGCCAAGATCTCAACGGGGCGCGCGGCTACACCTTC | CASSQDLNGARGYTF
. | TRBJ2-7 | . | TRBV24-1 | TGTGCCACCAGTCCTACAAGGGCCCCCTACGAGCAGTACTTC | CATSPTRAPYEQYF